What follows is one T cell receptor beta chain and its context. The sample holds a few counts of this clone. Its target antigen remains unknown. Base qualities are not recorded, but no much larger clone differs from it by a single base. TCRbeta CDR3 regions were amplified from genomic DNA using the immunoSEQ Assay, a bias-controlled multiplex PCR. Per the original workflow: The number of nucleated cells in each sample was estimated by amplification of reference gene primers within the assay. Sequence reads were collapsed and filtered to measure the absolute abundance of every unique TCRbeta CDR3 rearrangement. For each sample, productive Simpson clonality was calculated as the square root of Simpson's diversity index over productive rearrangements. Imported from immuneACCESS, the table was reduced by TCRdb to in-frame sequences with V and J called. These copies leave out some clones; in studies compared against another copy, an unresolved V gene accounts for under half, and the cause of the remainder is not known. Clonal size and the V and J genes are those of that table, whereas D and trimming came from the DNA. Across this sample there are around 230,000 clones, with roughly nine tenths seen only once. Approximately 0.7% of the sample is taken by the ten largest.

Collaborating institutions collected whole blood in K2EDTA tubes following their own protocols. Collaborator samples were shipped for TCRbeta analysis as frozen whole blood, isolated PBMCs, or DNA extracted from either sample type. This record comes from a study of blood T cell repertoires in COVID-19 (dated by TCRdb to about 2020). Concerning the study at large: The collaborator samples originated in the United States, Italy and Spain and spanned the acute and convalescent phases of COVID-19. The prospective study material was composed of cDNA or gDNA derived from T cells, B-cell-depleted T cells, or PBMCs. The dataset comprised deeply sampled blood TCRbeta repertoires from subjects exposed to, actively infected with, or recovered from COVID-19. The repertoires were made available in a free public database intended to serve as a resource for research on the immune response to SARS-CoV-2. The samples were drawn from the first 160 participants of the ongoing ImmuneRACE study and from about 1,200 subjects provided by 6 global collaborators. A de-identified subject ID, COVID-19 status, age in years and sex were almost always included in the sample metadata. Where available, HLA class I and class II types were obtained from metadata supplied by the sample provider rather than from assay-based typing. Broad study findings and their caveats: How much clinical and demographic metadata was included differed by source and by participant, and the metadata was provided uncurated.

The germline V gene gives CDR1 as SGHRS and CDR2 as YFSETQ. Measured from the cysteine to the phenylalanine, the CDR3 is 14 residues long. Just the 42-base CDR3 DNA is kept, in frame starting at base 1. For this chain, trimming is 4 bases at the V end and 3 bases at the J end, and the number of junction bases without a gene match is 6. The receptor was isolated from a man between 40 and 49 years old with acute or convalescent COVID-19. The specimen was peripheral blood. The sequence links TRBV5-1 to TRBJ1-1, and 7 junction bases match TRBD1. CDR3 sequence: CASSTGELYTEAFF. The DNA is as follows: TGCGCCAGCAGCACAGGGGAATTATACACTGAAGCTTTCTTT. Beyond the CDR3, the reference TRBV5-1 and TRBJ1-1 genes provide the residues; the full variable domain reads: KAGVTQTPRYLIKTRGQQVTLSCSPISGHRSVSWYQQTPGQGLQFLFEYFSETQRNKGNFPGRFSGRQFSNSRSEMNVSTLELGDSALYLCASSTGELYTEAFFGQGTRLTVV.